This is a list of T cell receptor beta chains from one sample in a study of blood T cell repertoires in COVID-19. Produced via immunoSEQ multiplex PCR; TCRdb's table is partial and in-frame only. The sample yields more than 300,000 clones, 80% to 90% seen once. The material sequenced was PBMCs or T cells enriched from blood (not recorded which). Every receptor here comes from a man aged 30-40 years who had recovered from COVID-19. Both conserved end residues are part of each CDR3. Clone size is stated in some rows and not others, as once, few, many or a class when expanded.

v_gene: TRBV18
abundance: once
len: 14
CDR3aa: CASSPLTGGYEAFF

v_gene: TRBV2
abundance: NA
len: 13
CDR3aa: CASSGRLNTEAFF

v_gene: TRBV5-1
abundance: once
len: 13
CDR3aa: CASRLHSGTEAFF

v_gene: TRBV6-5
abundance: NA
len: 13
CDR3aa: CASRARSIYEQYF

v_gene: TRBV4-2
abundance: once
len: 15
CDR3aa: CASSQPSGGEYEQYF

v_gene: TRBV20-1
abundance: once
len: 15
CDR3aa: CSASGRGGPQETQYF

v_gene: TRBV28
abundance: NA
len: 18
CDR3aa: CASSFPGVRQGSTDTQYF

v_gene: TRBV9
abundance: NA
len: 15
CDR3aa: CASSVGGGALNEQFF

v_gene: TRBV5-1
abundance: once
len: 17
CDR3aa: CASSLGGAGISTDTQYF

v_gene: TRBV5-1
abundance: NA
len: 15
CDR3aa: CASSFLAGEAYEQFF

v_gene: TRBV2
abundance: NA
len: 14
CDR3aa: CASSVEGQGYEQYF

v_gene: TRBV18
abundance: NA
len: 14
CDR3aa: CASSPGTGPYEQYF

v_gene: TRBV12-3/TRBV12-4
abundance: NA
len: 12
CDR3aa: CASNGGPGELFF

v_gene: TRBV6-6
abundance: NA
len: 16
CDR3aa: CASSYSRTVRGTEAFF

v_gene: TRBV18
abundance: NA
len: 14
CDR3aa: CASSLLHRDNEQFF

v_gene: TRBV9
abundance: few
len: 15
CDR3aa: CASSVRGSGTDTQYF

v_gene: TRBV6-5
abundance: NA
len: 14
CDR3aa: CASRRTGVGTEAFF

v_gene: TRBV27
abundance: NA
len: 16
CDR3aa: CASSLIWDRGHEKLFF

v_gene: TRBV6-5
abundance: few
len: 16
CDR3aa: CASSYRDRGMNTEAFF

v_gene: TRBV15
abundance: NA
len: 15
CDR3aa: CATSRDGGGDSPLHF

v_gene: TRBV6-5
abundance: NA
len: 15
CDR3aa: CASSYGTSVYNEQFF

v_gene: TRBV11-2
abundance: NA
len: 15
CDR3aa: CASSSPSDMGSPLHF

v_gene: TRBV15
abundance: NA
len: 15
CDR3aa: CATSRVPEDYNEQFF

v_gene: TRBV27
abundance: NA
len: 14
CDR3aa: CATLSGSSYNEQFF

v_gene: TRBV7-2
abundance: NA
len: 16
CDR3aa: CASSPRQRSSYNEQFF

v_gene: TRBV7-9
abundance: NA
len: 13
CDR3aa: CASSAGQGDGYTF

v_gene: TRBV2
abundance: once
len: 15
CDR3aa: CASRGVGRVQETQYF

v_gene: TRBV15
abundance: NA
len: 16
CDR3aa: CATSKKGQGSPGELFF

v_gene: TRBV2
abundance: once
len: 14
CDR3aa: CASKETGEGYGYTF

v_gene: TRBV6-6
abundance: NA
len: 14
CDR3aa: CASRRQGLNEKLFF

v_gene: TRBV4-1
abundance: NA
len: 15
CDR3aa: CASSQDIYSLGTYTF

v_gene: TRBV19
abundance: NA
len: 12
CDR3aa: CASKRQNTEAFF

v_gene: TRBV18
abundance: NA
len: 15
CDR3aa: CASSLGTGSPETQYF

v_gene: TRBV28
abundance: NA
len: 13
CDR3aa: CASRIQGNYGYTF

v_gene: TRBV5-4
abundance: NA
len: 13
CDR3aa: CASSLKTGDEQFF

v_gene: TRBV6-1
abundance: NA
len: 16
CDR3aa: CASSDARGRSTDTQYF

v_gene: TRBV11-2
abundance: NA
len: 17
CDR3aa: CASSPTRGLGSYNEQFF

v_gene: TRBV5-1
abundance: NA
len: 16
CDR3aa: CASSTGTSGGNNEQFF

v_gene: TRBV2
abundance: NA
len: 14
CDR3aa: CASSGFAGDYGYTF

v_gene: TRBV29-1
abundance: NA
len: 13
CDR3aa: CSARTARGYEQYF

v_gene: TRBV5-5
abundance: NA
len: 15
CDR3aa: CASSLGDRGQQPQHF

v_gene: TRBV5-1
abundance: NA
len: 17
CDR3aa: CASSLAYGAGIKGEQYF

v_gene: TRBV28
abundance: NA
len: 12
CDR3aa: CASSLAREPQHF

v_gene: TRBV5-1
abundance: NA
len: 18
CDR3aa: CASSLAGTTRGGNTEAFF

v_gene: TRBV28
abundance: NA
len: 18
CDR3aa: CASPRAQKQGVEDEKLFF

v_gene: TRBV2
abundance: NA
len: 15
CDR3aa: CASMRGTGRNSPLHF